Listed below are T cell receptor beta chains from one sample, sequenced in a study of blood T cell repertoires in COVID-19. Measured with immunoSEQ multiplex PCR; TCRdb has only the in-frame clones, and not every one. The data show 180,000 or so clones, with 70% to 90% seen just once and 0.99% held by the top ten. Sequencing was carried out using peripheral blood. All receptors come from a young man with acute or convalescent COVID-19. The CDR3 runs from the conserved cysteine through the conserved F or W. The D gene is left open where the match is weak. Some rows have no size entry. The others give once, few or many, or a class for an expanded clone.

j_call: TRBJ1-6
clone_size: .
v_call: TRBV25-1
d_call: .
cdr3_nt: TGTGCCAGCAGTGACAGGGGTCGGGGTAATTCACCCCTCCACTTT
cdr3_aa: CASSDRGRGNSPLHF

j_call: TRBJ2-1
clone_size: .
v_call: TRBV9
d_call: TRBD1
cdr3_nt: TGTGCCAGCAGCGTAGTGACAGGGGGACGCAATGAGCAGTTCTTC
cdr3_aa: CASSVVTGGRNEQFF

j_call: TRBJ2-6
clone_size: .
v_call: TRBV7-6
d_call: TRBD1
cdr3_nt: TGTGCCAGCAGCTCGCGGACAGGGGTGGCTGGGGCCAACGTCCTGACTTTC
cdr3_aa: CASSSRTGVAGANVLTF

j_call: TRBJ1-6
clone_size: .
v_call: TRBV19
d_call: TRBD1
cdr3_nt: TGTGCCAGTAGTCTTGGGACAGACAATTCACCCCTCCACTTT
cdr3_aa: CASSLGTDNSPLHF

j_call: TRBJ2-1
clone_size: .
v_call: TRBV18
d_call: TRBD1
cdr3_nt: TGTGCCAGCTCACCACCGCTGGGGACAGGGGCCGGCAATGAGCAGTTCTTC
cdr3_aa: CASSPPLGTGAGNEQFF

j_call: TRBJ2-3
clone_size: .
v_call: TRBV7-7
d_call: .
cdr3_nt: TGTGCCAGCAGCTTAGTGGCCGGGGCAGATACGCAGTATTTT
cdr3_aa: CASSLVAGADTQYF

j_call: TRBJ2-5
clone_size: .
v_call: TRBV2
d_call: .
cdr3_nt: TGTGCCAGCAGTGAGTGGGGCCGCTCGTTTCAAGAGACCCAGTACTTC
cdr3_aa: CASSEWGRSFQETQYF

j_call: TRBJ1-5
clone_size: .
v_call: TRBV28
d_call: TRBD1
cdr3_nt: TGTGCCAGCAGGCCGGACAGGGATCAGCCCCAGCATTTT
cdr3_aa: CASRPDRDQPQHF

j_call: TRBJ2-1
clone_size: .
v_call: TRBV5-1
d_call: TRBD2
cdr3_nt: TGCGCCAGCAGCTTGGTCGGACTAGCGGGGGGGTACAATGAGCAGTTCTTC
cdr3_aa: CASSLVGLAGGYNEQFF

j_call: TRBJ1-5
clone_size: .
v_call: TRBV19
d_call: .
cdr3_nt: TGTGCCAGTAGTATAGTTTCCAGGGGTGGCAATCAGCCCCAGCATTTT
cdr3_aa: CASSIVSRGGNQPQHF

j_call: TRBJ1-1
clone_size: .
v_call: TRBV5-1
d_call: .
cdr3_nt: TGCGCCAGCAGCTTAATCGAGGAGAACACTGAAGCTTTCTTT
cdr3_aa: CASSLIEENTEAFF

j_call: TRBJ1-2
clone_size: .
v_call: TRBV2
d_call: .
cdr3_nt: TGTGCCAGCAGTGAATTGGCAGGGCTTAGGTATGGCTACACCTTC
cdr3_aa: CASSELAGLRYGYTF

j_call: TRBJ2-3
clone_size: .
v_call: TRBV29-1
d_call: TRBD1
cdr3_nt: TGCAGCGTCAGCGACAGGGTAGGCACAGATACGCAGTATTTT
cdr3_aa: CSVSDRVGTDTQYF

j_call: TRBJ2-2
clone_size: .
v_call: TRBV7-2
d_call: .
cdr3_nt: TGTGCCAGCTCACAGGACCAGAACACCGGGGAGCTGTTTTTT
cdr3_aa: CASSQDQNTGELFF

j_call: TRBJ2-1
clone_size: .
v_call: TRBV18
d_call: .
cdr3_nt: TGTGCCAGCTCACCACCGGTAAAAACTAGCTCCTACAATGAGCAGTTCTTC
cdr3_aa: CASSPPVKTSSYNEQFF

j_call: TRBJ1-6
clone_size: .
v_call: TRBV5-1
d_call: .
cdr3_nt: TGCGCCAGCACTGACCAGACGGGTAATTCACCCCTCCACTTT
cdr3_aa: CASTDQTGNSPLHF

j_call: TRBJ1-6
clone_size: .
v_call: TRBV9
d_call: .
cdr3_nt: TGTGCCAGCAGCTCCTTTAATTCACCCCTCCACTTT
cdr3_aa: CASSSFNSPLHF

j_call: TRBJ1-4
clone_size: once
v_call: TRBV5-4
d_call: .
cdr3_nt: TGTGCCAGCAGCTCCGGGACAACAACTAATGAAAAACTGTTTTTT
cdr3_aa: CASSSGTTTNEKLFF

j_call: TRBJ2-7
clone_size: few
v_call: TRBV5-1
d_call: TRBD1
cdr3_nt: TGCGCCAGCAGCTTGGGTTTCGGGACAGGGTCGGACGAGCAGTACTTC
cdr3_aa: CASSLGFGTGSDEQYF

j_call: TRBJ1-6
clone_size: few
v_call: TRBV6-6
d_call: .
cdr3_nt: TGTGCCAGCAGGCTAATAAGGGGTAATTCACCCCTCCACTTT
cdr3_aa: CASRLIRGNSPLHF

j_call: TRBJ1-2
clone_size: .
v_call: TRBV19
d_call: .
cdr3_nt: TGTGCCAGTAGTGGACTATACGGCTACACCTTC
cdr3_aa: CASSGLYGYTF

j_call: TRBJ2-2
clone_size: .
v_call: TRBV11-2
d_call: .
cdr3_nt: TGTGCCAGCAGCTTGGGGACAACGGTTGGGGAGCTGTTTTTT
cdr3_aa: CASSLGTTVGELFF

j_call: TRBJ2-7
clone_size: .
v_call: TRBV3-1/TRBV3-2
d_call: .
cdr3_nt: TGTGCCAGCAGCCAAGTCGACTACCACGAGCAGTACTTC
cdr3_aa: CASSQVDYHEQYF

j_call: TRBJ1-5
clone_size: .
v_call: TRBV12-2
d_call: .
cdr3_nt: TGTGCAAGTCGCTTAGCGGTAACCAGGGGGGCAGAACAGCCCCAGCATTTT
cdr3_aa: CASRLAVTRGAEQPQHF

j_call: TRBJ2-7
clone_size: .
v_call: TRBV24-1
d_call: .
cdr3_nt: TGTGCCACCAGTGATCCAAAGGACAGAACCTACGAGCAGTACTTC
cdr3_aa: CATSDPKDRTYEQYF

j_call: TRBJ2-1
clone_size: .
v_call: TRBV4-2
d_call: TRBD2
cdr3_nt: TGTGCCAGCAGCCAAAAGGAGGCTAGCGGGCATGAGCAGTTCTTC
cdr3_aa: CASSQKEASGHEQFF

j_call: TRBJ1-2
clone_size: .
v_call: TRBV10-3
d_call: TRBD1
cdr3_nt: TGTGCCATCAGTATCTCGGGACAGTCGGTAGGGAGACACTATGGCTACACCTTC
cdr3_aa: CAISISGQSVGRHYGYTF

j_call: TRBJ1-5
clone_size: .
v_call: TRBV19
d_call: TRBD1
cdr3_nt: TGTGCCAGTAGTATATCATCAGGGGGCCATCAGCCCCAGCATTTT
cdr3_aa: CASSISSGGHQPQHF

j_call: TRBJ2-3
clone_size: .
v_call: TRBV19
d_call: TRBD1
cdr3_nt: TGTGCCAGTAGTACCCGACAGGGCCCGGATACGCAGTATTTT
cdr3_aa: CASSTRQGPDTQYF

j_call: TRBJ2-1
clone_size: .
v_call: TRBV29-1
d_call: .
cdr3_nt: TGCAGCGGCCAGAAAGACAATGAGCAGTTCTTC
cdr3_aa: CSGQKDNEQFF

j_call: TRBJ2-7
clone_size: .
v_call: TRBV28
d_call: .
cdr3_nt: TGTGCCAGCAGGACAAAAATAAAACGAATGAGCGAGCAGTACTTC
cdr3_aa: CASRTKIKRMSEQYF

j_call: TRBJ1-6
clone_size: .
v_call: TRBV7-9
d_call: .
cdr3_nt: TGTGCCAGCATCGAGGCAGGGGATAATTCACCCCTCCACTTT
cdr3_aa: CASIEAGDNSPLHF

j_call: TRBJ1-4
clone_size: .
v_call: TRBV28
d_call: .
cdr3_nt: TGTGCCAGCAGTTCCTACCGAGGGAATGAAAAACTGTTTTTT
cdr3_aa: CASSSYRGNEKLFF

j_call: TRBJ2-1
clone_size: .
v_call: TRBV11-2
d_call: .
cdr3_nt: TGTGCCAGCAGCTTCGACGGGACAAGGGGCTACAATGAGCAGTTCTTC
cdr3_aa: CASSFDGTRGYNEQFF

j_call: TRBJ1-2
clone_size: .
v_call: TRBV4-1
d_call: TRBD1
cdr3_nt: TGCGCCAGCAGCCAAGAGGCCCCGACAGGGGGCCTTCTCTATGGCTACACCTTC
cdr3_aa: CASSQEAPTGGLLYGYTF